Shown below are 5 T cell receptor beta chains from a single sample sequenced in a study of identical twins (dated by TCRdb to between 2015 and 2016). Library generation was performed with 5' RACE. The sequencing machine was an Illumina HiSeq 2000. TCRdb ran its own pipeline on the public reads, namely fastp trimming at Q25 and MiXCR clone calling, and kept in-frame beta chains. A single entry per CDR3 protein holds the most common genes and DNA from its merged rows. Counted in this sample were around 680,000 distinct CDR3 sequences; roughly 8% of them appeared once. Of the sample, approximately 0.96% is held by the ten largest clones. The same sample was also studied in work on yellow fever vaccine responses in identical twins.

Sequencing input: PBMCs. These receptors were obtained from a woman in her late teens or twenties in good health.

This clonotype was picked up a small number of times. The chain is built from TRBV20-1 and TRBJ2-5; 8 bases agree with TRBD2. Unmatched junction bases numbered 11, after V lost 3 bases and J lost 5 bases. Germline V gene sequence: CDR1 DFQATT, CDR2 SNEGSKA (reference sequence). The CDR3 has 15 amino acids. The CDR3 region is CSASSAGVAEETQYF. The CDR3 region has the DNA TGCAGTGCTAGTTCAGCGGGGGTCGCAGAGGAGACCCAGTACTTC.

J is TRBJ2-1 and V is TRBV11-2, with a weak D call TRBD1 (5 bases). The CDR3 extends over 17 amino acids. Germline lookup yields CDR1 SGHAT and CDR2 FQNNGV. V was shortened by 1 base and J by 5 bases, with 18 bases between the two germline ends. CDR3 DNA: TGTGCCAGCAGCTTAGTTCTAGGTTTGAAGGGGAACAATGAGCAGTTCTTC. This sequence encodes CASSLVLGLKGNNEQFF.

The chain employs TRBV12-3 or TRBV12-4 and TRBJ2-1; D assignment may be TRBD1 or TRBD2 (5 bases each). The CDR3 length is 11 residues. V lost 6 bases, J lost 10 bases, and 10 bases lay in between. CDR3: CASRGVWEQFF. The CDR3 DNA sequence: TGTGCCAGCAGGGGGGTGTGGGAGCAGTTCTTC.

The V call is TRBV7-3, the J call TRBJ2-1; TRBD2 matches at 9 bases. Germline V gene lookup returns CDR1 SGHTA and CDR2 FQGTGA. The CDR3 contains 15 residues. The trim removed 5 bases at V and 9 bases at J, leaving 11 bases unmatched. CDR3 nucleotide sequence: TGTGCCAGCAGCACGTTAGCGGGGGCCTCGGGTGAGCAGTTCTTC. This gives the protein CASSTLAGASGEQFF.

This clonotype has more than one count but fewer than ten. The chain combines TRBV7-9 with TRBJ1-2, with D perhaps matching TRBD1 (6 bases). The CDR3 contains 13 residues. V shed 4 bases and J shed 1 base, with 7 bases lying between them. Germline V gene data show CDR1 as SEHNR and CDR2 as FQNEAQ (reference sequence). The CDR3 nucleotides read TGTGCCAGCAGCTCGGACAGTAACTATGGCTACACCTTC. Residues: CASSSDSNYGYTF.